These 25 T cell receptor beta chains originate from one sample sequenced in a study of T-cell reconstitution after alpha-beta-depleted transplantation in children. Molecular barcoding with unique molecular identifiers was used for the TCRbeta library. TCRdb used MiXCR to reprocess the PCR reads, holding one entry per CDR3 protein. This sample has approximately 230,000 distinct CDR3 sequences, with more than 20% found just once. The sample here was PBMCs, mostly from graft donor cells, taken 360 days after TCRalphabeta/CD19-depleted stem cell transplant. The receptors originated from a female patient aged 2-15 years who had a stem cell transplant for congenital amegakaryocytic thrombocytopenia, so the T cells may come from the graft donor.

V and J are TRBV3-1 and TRBJ1-1; D perhaps matches TRBD1 (6 bases). Deletions cut 6 bases from V and 3 bases from J, with 17 bases between. The length of the CDR3 is 15 residues. Germline V gene data show CDR1 as LGHDT and CDR2 as YNNKEL (reference sequence). CDR3 nucleotide sequence: TGTGCCAGCAGGCAGAGGGGGTCCCTATACACTGAAGCTTTCTTT. As protein: CASRQRGSLYTEAFF.

This clonotype was observed many times. The V gene is TRBV12-3 or TRBV12-4, the J gene TRBJ2-2; a weak D match, TRBD2 (6 bases). CDR3 length: 14 residues. V was pared by 5 bases and J by 6 bases, with 13 bases between. The CDR3, as DNA: TGTGCCAGCAGTCCGGGGGACCTATCCGGGGAGCTGTTTTTT. This codes for CASSPGDLSGELFF.

This clonotype came up a few times. V gene TRBV5-1 combines with J gene TRBJ2-3; D perhaps matches TRBD2 (5 bases). In germline, CDR1 is SGHRS, CDR2 YFSETQ. This CDR3 has 17 amino acids. Trimming shortened V by 2 bases and J by 0 bases, and 16 bases separated the two germline ends. The CDR3 coding sequence is TGCGCCAGCAGCTTTTATAGTAGCGTGAGAAGCACAGATACGCAGTATTTT. This translates into CASSFYSSVRSTDTQYF. The complete variable domain, with remaining parts taken from reference TRBV5-1 and TRBJ2-3, reads KAGVTQTPRYLIKTRGQQVTLSCSPISGHRSVSWYQQTPGQGLQFLFEYFSETQRNKGNFPGRFSGRQFSNSRSEMNVSTLELGDSALYLCASSFYSSVRSTDTQYFGPGTRLTVL.

The table lists this clonotype with a few counts. J is TRBJ2-7 and V is TRBV28; the match to TRBD2 covers 11 bases. With 10 bases clipped from V and 7 bases from J, the junction kept 12 bases outside the gene matches. The germline V gene has CDR1 MDHEN and CDR2 SYDVKM. The CDR3 has 14 amino acids. For the CDR3, the DNA is TGTGCCATTGGAGGGACTAGCGGAACTTGGGAGCAGTACTTC. Protein product: CAIGGTSGTWEQYF.

The chain combines TRBV2 with TRBJ2-3, with TRBD2 matching over 8 bases. With 1 base clipped from V and 1 base from J, the junction kept 7 bases outside the gene matches. This CDR3 comprises 17 residues. Germline V gives CDR1 SNHLY, CDR2 FYNNEI. CDR3 DNA: TGTGCCAGCAGTGAAGTCGCGACTAGCGACGGCACAGATACGCAGTATTTT. Translated: CASSEVATSDGTDTQYF.

V gene TRBV28 combines with J gene TRBJ2-7; TRBD2 matches 10 bases. There are 18 residues in the CDR3. V lost 2 bases, J lost 3 bases, and 13 bases stayed unmatched. Germline CDR1 and CDR2: MDHEN and SYDVKM. As DNA, the CDR3 is TGTGCCAGCAGTTTAGTTCCCACTAGCGGGAACAATCGCTACGAGCAGTACTTC. Its translation: CASSLVPTSGNNRYEQYF.

In regard to this clonotype: An end of the junction differs from the germline gene, which may be a read error. The genes are TRBV6-6 and TRBJ1-1, with D perhaps matching TRBD1 (5 bases). The germline gives CDR1 MNHNY, CDR2 SVGAGI (reference sequence). The CDR3 is made up of 12 amino acids. The CDR3 reads CASSQILGRGWF. The CDR3 DNA is TGTGCCAGCAGTCAAATCCTGGGACGGGGCTGGTTT.

This clonotype was counted a single time. A much larger clone differs by one base, so this may be a read error. Without the conserved terminal phenylalanine or tryptophan, this CDR3 likely stems from a read error. The chain links TRBV13 to TRBJ1-2; D is uncertain. V lost 1 base, J lost 8 bases, and 14 bases lay in between. The CDR3 has 14 amino acids. CDR1 PRHDT and CDR2 FYEKMQ come from the germline V gene (reference sequence). The CDR3 bases are TGTGCCAGCAGCTTAGTCGGGGAAATCCGAGGCTACACCTGC. Its protein is CASSLVGEIRGYTC.

The chain links TRBV9 to TRBJ2-1; 9 bases map to TRBD1. The CDR3 runs to 16 residues. V gave up 6 bases and J gave up 4 bases; unmatched junction bases: 11. Germline V lookup: CDR1 SGDLS, CDR2 YYNGEE. The CDR3, as DNA: TGTGCCAGCAACAACCCGGGACAGGGCGTTTACAATGAGCAGTTCTTC. It encodes CASNNPGQGVYNEQFF.

The table lists this clonotype with a few counts. The chain recombines TRBV4-2 with TRBJ2-1, with 8 bases identical to TRBD2. The CDR3 sequence is 16 residues long. J lost 5 bases, V lost 5 bases, and 11 bases had no gene match. Germline V CDR1 and CDR2: LGHNA, YNFKEQ. In nucleotides, the CDR3 is TGTGCCAGCAGCAAAGCGGGAGCGTCCTCTCACAATGAGCAGTTCTTC. Translated: CASSKAGASSHNEQFF.

This clonotype was counted only a few times. The chain is built from TRBV2 and TRBJ2-7; D uncertain. V lost 5 bases and J 5 bases, leaving 10 bases between the germline ends. The CDR3 contains 12 residues. Germline V CDR1 and CDR2: SNHLY, FYNNEI. CDR3 region: CASSSGPDEQYF. The CDR3 coding sequence is TGTGCCAGCAGTAGTGGGCCAGACGAGCAGTACTTC.

The CDR3 here is CSASRGTGVWGGYTF. In nucleotides, the CDR3 is TGCAGTGCTAGTCGGGGGACAGGGGTCTGGGGTGGCTACACCTTC. V gene TRBV20-1 combines with J gene TRBJ1-2, with TRBD1 matching over 10 bases. V gave up 3 bases and J gave up 7 bases; unmatched junction bases: 11. Per the germline V gene, CDR1 is DFQATT and CDR2 is SNEGSKA (reference sequence). The CDR3 sequence is 15 residues long.

This clonotype has a handful of counts. The V call is TRBV12-3 or TRBV12-4, the J call TRBJ2-2, with D possibly being TRBD1 (5 bases). This CDR3 region has 15 residues. Trimming left V 3 bases short and J 7 bases short, with 15 bases between. CDR3 DNA sequence: TGTGCCAGCAGTTTCAGGCAGGGTGGGTTCGGGGAGCTGTTTTTT. It is translated as CASSFRQGGFGELFF.

This clonotype occurred a few times. The CDR3 protein is CASRRGGGTQDNEQFF. CDR3 in DNA: TGTGCCAGCAGAAGAGGCGGCGGGACACAGGATAATGAGCAGTTCTTC. The chain carries TRBV6-1 and TRBJ2-1; TRBD1 or TRBD2 may be the D gene (6 bases each). V was trimmed by 6 bases and J by 7 bases, leaving 22 bases between them. Germline CDR1 MNHNS, CDR2 SASEGT. The CDR3 consists of 16 residues.

The rearrangement joins TRBV13 to TRBJ2-7; 7 bases map to TRBD1. V trimming: 3 bases; J trimming: 3 bases; junction bases outside the gene matches: 8. Germline CDR1 reads PRHDT; CDR2 reads FYEKMQ (reference sequence). CDR3 size: 15 residues. CDR3 DNA: TGTGCCAGCAGCTTGTCCCCGGGACAGAACTACGAGCAGTACTTC. Its protein is CASSLSPGQNYEQYF.

This clonotype was detected a few times. The chain recombines TRBV10-3 with TRBJ1-3; D is unclear. Germline CDR1 and CDR2: ENHRY and SYGVKD. CDR3 length: 12 amino acids. V was pared by 7 bases and J by 2 bases, with 6 bases between. The DNA of the CDR3 is TGTGCCATCAATCCGACTGGAAACACCATATATTTT. This sequence encodes CAINPTGNTIYF.

This clonotype was counted a few times. The V call is TRBV14, the J call TRBJ2-7; D gene uncertain. Germline lookup yields CDR1 SGHDN and CDR2 FVKESK. Trimming pared 5 bases from V and 3 bases from J, leaving 11 bases between. There are 13 residues in the CDR3. The CDR3 protein is CASSDRVFYEQYF. The CDR3 region has the DNA TGTGCCAGCAGCGACCGGGTATTCTACGAGCAGTACTTC.

The chain links TRBV28 to TRBJ2-7; D unresolved. The germline V gene encodes CDR1 MDHEN and CDR2 SYDVKM. V was trimmed by 7 bases and J by 0 bases, leaving 16 bases between them. This CDR3 comprises 15 residues. CDR3 DNA: TGTGCCAGCAACAAATGGTCCCCGGTCTCCTACGAGCAGTACTTC. Encoded protein: CASNKWSPVSYEQYF.

The chain is built from TRBV20-1 and TRBJ2-3; 13 bases map to TRBD2. Looked up from germline, CDR1 is DFQATT and CDR2 is SNEGSKA (reference sequence). The trim removed 5 bases at V and 4 bases at J, leaving 3 bases unmatched. The CDR3 loop spans 14 amino acids. In DNA form, the CDR3 reads TGCAGTGCTTGGACTAGCGGGAGCGCAGATACGCAGTATTTT. It translates to CSAWTSGSADTQYF.

The J gene is TRBJ1-5, the V gene TRBV20-1; 7 bases agree with TRBD1. Unmatched junction bases numbered 8, after V lost 1 base and J lost 2 bases. The CDR3 is made up of 16 amino acids. Germline CDR1 and CDR2: DFQATT and SNEGSKA (reference sequence). The CDR3 loop reads CSARVLGQERNQPQHF. The CDR3 DNA is TGCAGTGCTAGAGTTTTAGGACAGGAGCGCAATCAGCCCCAGCATTTT.

V is TRBV20-1 and J is TRBJ1-5; D remains unclear. Germline CDR1 DFQATT, CDR2 SNEGSKA (reference sequence). The CDR3 totals 18 residues. V was pared by 0 bases and J by 1 base, with 19 bases between. CDR3 region: CSARDLGSQKASNQPQHF. Here the CDR3 DNA reads TGCAGTGCTAGAGATCTCGGCAGCCAGAAGGCGAGCAATCAGCCCCAGCATTTT.

The chain employs TRBV7-8 and TRBJ2-2, with TRBD1 matching 7 bases. This CDR3 has 15 amino acids. Germline loops: CDR1 SGHVS, CDR2 FQNEAQ. Trimming cost V 1 base and J 9 bases; bases outside gene matches: 8. In DNA form, the CDR3 reads TGTGCCAGCAGCTTAGAACAGGGGTCCAATCGGGAGCTGTTTTTT. This gives the protein CASSLEQGSNRELFF.

At least ten counts were recorded for this clonotype. The rearrangement joins TRBV12-3 or TRBV12-4 to TRBJ2-1; the D is unclear. The length of the CDR3 is 15 residues. V was clipped by 6 bases and J by 0 bases, with 12 bases between them. CDR3 DNA sequence: TGTGCCAGCAGCAACTGGGATCCCTCCTACAATGAGCAGTTCTTC. Amino acids: CASSNWDPSYNEQFF.

This clonotype was detected only once. The chain links TRBV2 to TRBJ2-5; TRBD1 might be the D (6 bases). Germline V gene lookup returns CDR1 SNHLY and CDR2 FYNNEI. CDR3 length: 13 amino acids. V shed 4 bases and J shed 3 bases, with 9 bases lying between them. CDR3: CASSVAGEETQYF. The CDR3 DNA sequence: TGTGCCAGCAGTGTGGCAGGGGAAGAGACCCAGTACTTC. Full variable domain (rest looked up from reference TRBV2 and TRBJ2-5): EPEVTQTPSHQVTQMGQEVILRCVPISNHLYFYWYRQILGQKVEFLVSFYNNEISEKSEIFDDQFSVERPDGSNFTLKIRSTKLEDSAMYFCASSVAGEETQYFGPGTRLLVL.

There are a few counts of this clonotype. The chain is built from TRBV4-3 and TRBJ2-2; 12 bases are shared with TRBD2. V shed 5 bases, J shed 4 bases, and the junction held 8 bases outside the gene matches. CDR3 length: 17 amino acids. In germline, CDR1 is LGHNA, CDR2 YSLEER. CDR3 DNA sequence: TGCGCCAGCAGCGAGGGACTAGCGGGCTCATTCACCGGGGAGCTGTTTTTT. Protein product: CASSEGLAGSFTGELFF.